Listed below are T cell receptor beta chains from one sample, sequenced in a study of cytomegalovirus exposure and HLA in healthy donors. The data were produced by immunoSEQ multiplex PCR, yet TCRdb's version contains in-frame clones alone and is incomplete. The table has tens of thousands of clones, around four fifths seen once. The sample was PBMCs. The receptor source for this set is a woman aged 40 to 50 in good health and CMV-seropositive. CDR3s leave out the opening cysteine and the closing phenylalanine or tryptophan.

j_call v_call cdr3_aa
TRBJ2-3 TRBV9 ASSLRAGSTDTQY
TRBJ2-3 TRBV4-2 ASSQLAGGRSDTQY
TRBJ1-5 TRBV28 ASSLLERGNQPQH
TRBJ2-2 TRBV27 ASSVYTGELF
TRBJ1-6 TRBV19 ASSTTGTVYNSPLH
TRBJ1-1 TRBV6-1 ASSPWDRPEVLAF
TRBJ2-2 TRBV4-3 ASSQVLANTGELF
TRBJ1-4 TRBV5-4 ASSRQGNEKLF
TRBJ1-2 TRBV5-6 ASSLVYWTLDGYT
TRBJ1-2 TRBV10-3 AISESTGQAGYGYT
TRBJ2-3 TRBV10-3 AITPAGGPTDTQY
TRBJ2-3 TRBV18 ASSPPTEDTQY
TRBJ1-1 TRBV21-1 ASSKSTGRNTEAF
TRBJ1-1 TRBV28 ASTRRSANY
TRBJ2-3 TRBV7-3 ASSLAGPTDTQY
TRBJ2-5 TRBV7-2 ASSLAGRGKTQY
TRBJ2-5 TRBV19 ASSIRTEETQY
TRBJ2-2 TRBV5-5 ASRRTGGNTGELF
TRBJ2-6 TRBV29-1 SVLDRGSTGANVLT
TRBJ2-7 TRBV28 ASSLSMSYEQY
TRBJ2-2 TRBV27 ASSLRGIVATGELF
TRBJ2-1 TRBV27 ASTRTGGLNEQF
TRBJ1-2 TRBV7-9 ASSLGQGNYGYT
TRBJ2-5 TRBV18 ASSRGHLEETQY
TRBJ2-3 TRBV6-5 ASSYSPEGGRGTQY
TRBJ1-2 TRBV28 ASGSGFGYT
TRBJ2-1 TRBV5-1 ASTMTGGNEQF
TRBJ2-5 TRBV19 ASSINSGIGETQY
TRBJ2-3 TRBV10-2 ASLRDYTDTQY
TRBJ1-3 TRBV7-9 ASSLASGIYGNTIY
TRBJ2-7 TRBV28 ASSPGQAPNEQY
TRBJ1-1 TRBV7-2 ASSVDRGGTEAF
TRBJ1-2 TRBV28 ASNQGTGFNGYT
TRBJ2-1 TRBV5-1 ASISGGHNEQF
TRBJ1-6 TRBV2 AGRGGLSSYNSPLH
TRBJ2-4 TRBV4-2 ASSQDPSAECY
TRBJ1-5 TRBV7-9 SSSSATSSYSNQPQH
TRBJ2-5 TRBV5-1 ASMPGLAGGIQETQY
TRBJ2-7 TRBV11-2 ASSSLQGPRSYEQY
TRBJ2-2 TRBV7-2 ASSLAGAVGELF
TRBJ2-5 TRBV27 ASRGLGVGEGTQY
TRBJ2-5 TRBV6-5 ASRLTSGGLGTQY
TRBJ1-1 TRBV11-3 ASSLEPENTEAF
TRBJ1-2 TRBV5-4 ASSLVGQGYGYT
TRBJ1-6 TRBV5-4 ASSLGGQGNSPLH
TRBJ2-6 TRBV7-9 ASSYDLGSWSGANVLT
TRBJ1-5 TRBV10-3 AISEGQGLYQPQH
TRBJ2-3 TRBV6-1 ASSEWAAGGPPDTQY
TRBJ1-2 TRBV7-9 ASRHPPGTHGYT
TRBJ2-7 TRBV6-5 ASRTGTGTSYEQY
TRBJ2-1 TRBV7-9 SSSLVPSRGNEQF
TRBJ2-1 TRBV7-2 ASSYTGEEQF